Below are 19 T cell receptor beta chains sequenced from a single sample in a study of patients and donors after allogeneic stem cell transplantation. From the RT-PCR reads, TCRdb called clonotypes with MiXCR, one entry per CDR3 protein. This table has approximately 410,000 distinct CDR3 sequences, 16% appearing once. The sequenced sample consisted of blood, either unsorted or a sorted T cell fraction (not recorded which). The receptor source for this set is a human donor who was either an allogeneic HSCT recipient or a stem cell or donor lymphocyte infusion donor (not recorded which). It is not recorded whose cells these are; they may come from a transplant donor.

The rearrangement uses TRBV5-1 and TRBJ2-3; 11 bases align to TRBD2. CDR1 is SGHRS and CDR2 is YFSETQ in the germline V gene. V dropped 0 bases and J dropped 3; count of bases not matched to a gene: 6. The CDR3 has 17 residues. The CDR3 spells CASSLGLLAGETDTQYF. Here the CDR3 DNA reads TGCGCCAGCAGCTTGGGGCTACTAGCGGGAGAAACAGATACGCAGTATTTT.

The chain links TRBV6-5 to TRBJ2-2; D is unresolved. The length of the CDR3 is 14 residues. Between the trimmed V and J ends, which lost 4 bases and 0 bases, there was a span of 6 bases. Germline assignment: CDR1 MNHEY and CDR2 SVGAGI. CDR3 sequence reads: CASSSRTNTGELFF. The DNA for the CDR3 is TGTGCCAGCAGTTCCAGAACGAACACCGGGGAGCTGTTTTTT.

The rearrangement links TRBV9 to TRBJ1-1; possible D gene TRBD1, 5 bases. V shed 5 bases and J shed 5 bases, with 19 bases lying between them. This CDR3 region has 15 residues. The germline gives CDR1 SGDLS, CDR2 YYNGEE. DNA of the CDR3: TGTGCCAGCAGTACCCTGGGGCAAACCTGGACTGAAGCTTTCTTT. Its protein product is CASSTLGQTWTEAFF.

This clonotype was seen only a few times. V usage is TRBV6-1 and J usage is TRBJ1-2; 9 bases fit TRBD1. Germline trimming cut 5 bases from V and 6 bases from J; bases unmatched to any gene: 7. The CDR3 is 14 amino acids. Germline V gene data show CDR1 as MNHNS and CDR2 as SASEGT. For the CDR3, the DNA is TGTGCCAGCAGTAGGGACAGGGAATCTGATGGCTACACCTTC. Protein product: CASSRDRESDGYTF.

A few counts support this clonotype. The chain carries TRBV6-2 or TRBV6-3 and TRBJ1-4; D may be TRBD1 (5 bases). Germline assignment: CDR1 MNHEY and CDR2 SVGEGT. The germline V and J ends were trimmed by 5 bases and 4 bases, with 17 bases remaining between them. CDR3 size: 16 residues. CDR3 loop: CASSPGTRSDNEKLFF. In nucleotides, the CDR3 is TGTGCCAGCAGTCCCGGGACGAGGAGCGATAATGAAAAACTGTTTTTT.

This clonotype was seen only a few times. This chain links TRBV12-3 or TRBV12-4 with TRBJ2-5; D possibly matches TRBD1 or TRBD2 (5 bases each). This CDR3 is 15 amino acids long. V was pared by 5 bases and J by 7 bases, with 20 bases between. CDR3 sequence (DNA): TGTGCCAGCAGTCCCCGAGGACGGGCTGGGGGGACCCAGTACTTC. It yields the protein CASSPRGRAGGTQYF.

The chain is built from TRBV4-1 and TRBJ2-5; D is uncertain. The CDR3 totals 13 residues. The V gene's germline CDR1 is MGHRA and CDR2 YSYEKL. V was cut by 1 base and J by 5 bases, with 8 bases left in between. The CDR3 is CASSQVLMETQYF. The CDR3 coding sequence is TGCGCCAGCAGCCAAGTTTTAATGGAGACCCAGTACTTC.

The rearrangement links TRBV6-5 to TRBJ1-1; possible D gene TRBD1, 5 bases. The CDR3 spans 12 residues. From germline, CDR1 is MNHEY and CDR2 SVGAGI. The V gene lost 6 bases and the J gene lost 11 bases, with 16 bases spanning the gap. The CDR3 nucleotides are TGTGCCAGCAGCCCCGGGACGCCAGGCGCTTTCTTT. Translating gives CASSPGTPGAFF.

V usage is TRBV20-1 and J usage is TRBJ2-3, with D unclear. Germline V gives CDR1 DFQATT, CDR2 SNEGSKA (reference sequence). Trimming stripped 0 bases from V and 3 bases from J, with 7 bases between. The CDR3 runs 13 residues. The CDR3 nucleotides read TGCAGTGCTAGAGATCATCTAACAGATACGCAGTATTTT. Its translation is CSARDHLTDTQYF.

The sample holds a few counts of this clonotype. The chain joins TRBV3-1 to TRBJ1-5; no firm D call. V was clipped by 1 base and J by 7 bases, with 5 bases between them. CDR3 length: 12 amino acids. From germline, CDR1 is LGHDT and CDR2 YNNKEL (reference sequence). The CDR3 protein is CASSQGRQPQHF. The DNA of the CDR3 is TGTGCCAGCAGCCAAGGGCGACAGCCCCAGCATTTT. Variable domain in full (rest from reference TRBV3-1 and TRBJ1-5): DTAVSQTPKYLVTQMGNDKSIKCEQNLGHDTMYWYKQDSKKFLKIMFSYNNKELIINETVPNRFSPKSPDKAHLNLHINSLELGDSAVYFCASSQGRQPQHFGDGTRLSIL.

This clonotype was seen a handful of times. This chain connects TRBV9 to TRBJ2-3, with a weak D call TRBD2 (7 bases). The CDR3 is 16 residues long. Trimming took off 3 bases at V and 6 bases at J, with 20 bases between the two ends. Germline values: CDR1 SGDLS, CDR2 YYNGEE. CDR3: CASSASVGGGRDTQYF. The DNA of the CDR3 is TGTGCCAGCAGCGCCTCCGTGGGGGGGGGCAGGGATACGCAGTATTTT.

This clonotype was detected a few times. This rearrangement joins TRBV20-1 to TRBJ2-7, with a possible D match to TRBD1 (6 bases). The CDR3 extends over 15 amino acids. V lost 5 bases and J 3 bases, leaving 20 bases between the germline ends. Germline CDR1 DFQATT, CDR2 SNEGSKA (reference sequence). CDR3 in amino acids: CSASPNRVWGYEQYF. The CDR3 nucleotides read TGCAGTGCTTCCCCTAACAGGGTTTGGGGCTACGAGCAGTACTTC.

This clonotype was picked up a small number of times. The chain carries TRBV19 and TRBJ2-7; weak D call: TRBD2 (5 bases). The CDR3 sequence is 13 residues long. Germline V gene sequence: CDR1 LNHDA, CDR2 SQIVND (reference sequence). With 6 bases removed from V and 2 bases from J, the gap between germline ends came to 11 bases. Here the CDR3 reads CASRRVGAYEQYF. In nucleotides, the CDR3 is TGTGCCAGTAGGAGGGTCGGTGCCTACGAGCAGTACTTC.

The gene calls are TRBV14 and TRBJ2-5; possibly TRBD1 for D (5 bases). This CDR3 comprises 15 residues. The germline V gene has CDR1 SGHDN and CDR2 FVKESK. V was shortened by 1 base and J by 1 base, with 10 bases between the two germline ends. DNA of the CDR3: TGTGCCAGCAGCCAAGGACTCAGGGTCCAAGAGACCCAGTACTTC. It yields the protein CASSQGLRVQETQYF.

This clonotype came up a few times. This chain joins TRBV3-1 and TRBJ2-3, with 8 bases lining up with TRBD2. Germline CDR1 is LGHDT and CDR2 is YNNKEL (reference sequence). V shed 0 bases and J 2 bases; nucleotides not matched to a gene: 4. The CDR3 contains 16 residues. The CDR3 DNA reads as TGTGCCAGCAGCCAAGAACGGGAGGGTTCCACAGATACGCAGTATTTT. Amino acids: CASSQEREGSTDTQYF.

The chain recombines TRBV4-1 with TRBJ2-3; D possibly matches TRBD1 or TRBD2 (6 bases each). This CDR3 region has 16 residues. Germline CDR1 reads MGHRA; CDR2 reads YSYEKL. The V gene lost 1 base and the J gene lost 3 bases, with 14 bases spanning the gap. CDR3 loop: CASSQGPGGLTDTQYF. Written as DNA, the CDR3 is TGCGCCAGCAGCCAAGGCCCCGGGGGCTTGACAGATACGCAGTATTTT.

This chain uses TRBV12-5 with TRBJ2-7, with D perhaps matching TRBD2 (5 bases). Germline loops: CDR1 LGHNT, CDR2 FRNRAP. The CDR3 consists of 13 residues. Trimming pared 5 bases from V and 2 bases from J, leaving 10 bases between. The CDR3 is CASGQDSTYEQYF. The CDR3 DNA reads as TGTGCTAGTGGTCAGGACTCAACCTACGAGCAGTACTTC.

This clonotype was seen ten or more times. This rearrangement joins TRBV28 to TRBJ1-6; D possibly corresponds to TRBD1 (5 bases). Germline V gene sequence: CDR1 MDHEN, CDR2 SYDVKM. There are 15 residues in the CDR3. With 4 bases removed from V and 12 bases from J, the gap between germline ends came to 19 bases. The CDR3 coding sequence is TGTGCCAGCAGTTCTGTTTCCGGCTATAGGGGACCCCTCCACTTT. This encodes CASSSVSGYRGPLHF.

The CDR3 coding sequence is TGTGCCAGCGACGGGGACAGGGGGTACACGCAGTATTTT. It is translated as CASDGDRGYTQYF. V is TRBV12-3 or TRBV12-4 and J is TRBJ2-3, with 11 bases lining up with TRBD1. The CDR3 runs to 13 residues. Trimming removed 8 bases from V and 9 bases from J; junction bases left unmatched: 7.